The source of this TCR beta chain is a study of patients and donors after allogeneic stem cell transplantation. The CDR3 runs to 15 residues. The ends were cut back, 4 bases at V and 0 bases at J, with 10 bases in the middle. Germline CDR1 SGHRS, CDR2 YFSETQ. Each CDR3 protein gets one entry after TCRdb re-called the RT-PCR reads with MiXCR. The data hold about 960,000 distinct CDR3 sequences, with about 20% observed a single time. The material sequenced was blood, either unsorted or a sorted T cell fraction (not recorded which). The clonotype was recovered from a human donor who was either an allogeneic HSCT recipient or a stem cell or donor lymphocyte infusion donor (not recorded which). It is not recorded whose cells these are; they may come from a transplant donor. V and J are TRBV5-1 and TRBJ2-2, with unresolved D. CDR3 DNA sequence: TGCGCCAGCAGCCCCGACACAACGAACACCGGGGAGCTGTTTTTT. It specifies CASSPDTTNTGELFF.